Described below is a single TCR beta chain sequence and its context. Its target antigen remains unknown. Base qualities are not at hand, and no much larger clone is one base apart. These data come from a study of cytomegalovirus exposure and HLA in healthy donors (dated 2017 in TCRdb). For the study in its entirety: In an earlier analysis of 550 to 750 of the donors, 250 to 350 Gb of sequence data and 117 million unique TCR beta sequences from 150 million to 200 million T cells were reported. About 280 gigabases of sequencing data and 70 million to 100 million unique TCR sequences made up an early release that covered nearly 650 HLA-typed donors. Among the roughly 390 genotyped donors, 81% belonged to the genetic ancestry cluster associated with self-reported Caucasian donors. The study aimed to test whether signatures of past pathogen exposure could be identified by cataloging public T cell receptors. The T cell repertoires of 666 subjects were profiled by immunosequencing and related to cytomegalovirus serostatus. Along with the approximately 700-subject first cohort, a separate validation cohort of approximately 110 different subjects was used. The study combined high-throughput TCR immunosequencing, statistical association of individual TCRs with disease status, and machine learning to predict cytomegalovirus infection status. A later analysis re-examined previously published TCR beta repertoires from several hundred donors and added high-resolution HLA genotyping to investigate patterns of TCR occurrence. The later analysis used no new phenotypic data to find candidate immune exposures, relying instead on TCR beta sequences and their occurrence across donors. In an earlier analysis of roughly 580 of the donors, high-throughput TCR beta sequencing was used to judge whether each TCR beta V gene segment behaved as functional or pseudogenic. Donor age, sex, ethnicity and CMV serostatus were collected together with the repertoire data. A later genetic analysis took genome-wide SNP genotypes for about 65% of the 666 donors and used that subset as a discovery cohort. All discovery cohort repertoires had been generated using a single sequencing platform. Class I and class II HLA loci were covered by the typing at four-digit resolution. The number of donors typed differed by locus, with 629-630 for A, B, C, DRB1 and DQB1, more than 500 for DQA1, over 600 for DPA1, and 400 to 490 for DPB1. About 5 DR-DQ haplotypes were handled as single units for association and clustering, since linkage in the cohort was strong. Among 350 to 400 genotyped donors of the cohort, an average of around 240,000 unique TCR beta nucleotide sequences were sequenced per donor, roughly 18% of them non-productive. The study at large found these results: When HLA alleles, especially DR and DQ, strongly co-occurred, TCR associations were difficult to assign to individual alleles. Sequencing depth was assumed to be roughly uniform across donors in the presence/absence analyses, though that assumption may not hold. Specific HLA alleles were associated with 15,000 to 20,000 TCR beta sequences at a false discovery rate of 0.05 in a later analysis. In a later genetic analysis, a missense DCLRE1C variant was associated with V-gene and J-gene trimming of TCR beta chains, and the association was replicated in an independent cohort. It was suggested by the authors that the approach could potentially be generalized to other disease states and immunological phenotypes. Some IMGT-functional V segments, including TRBV6-2 and TRBV6-3, could not be told apart with the 87-base-pair reads, so those segments were excluded. Three of the identified cytomegalovirus-associated TCR beta chains were confirmed in vitro to be specific for cytomegalovirus antigens. Most CMV-associated TCR beta chains appeared to be HLA-restricted in a later analysis, and the HLA associations seemed to be driven largely by CMV exposure. While some public TCRs were present in many individuals, most TCR sequences turned up only very rarely across donors. Correlated functional status among segregating V segments might reflect linkage disequilibrium, but an unknown experimental factor could not be ruled out. A total of fewer than 200 TCR beta chains were listed by the study as associated with cytomegalovirus. Compared with the approximately 600-donor mean, donors in an Asian-associated ancestry cluster had fewer N-insertions in productive TCRs, according to a later genetic analysis. For the cohort, immune exposure information was limited to CMV serostatus. A further reported finding was that TCR beta sequences accurately predicted the HLA-A and HLA-B alleles for most subjects in the first cohort. According to a later analysis, TCR association rates differed among HLA loci, with DRB1 alleles showing the most associated TCRs and HLA-C alleles showing the fewest. In both the original and validation cohorts, the classifier was reported to diagnose cytomegalovirus status with high specificity and sensitivity. In a later analysis, several top co-occurrence clusters were reported to appear linked to parvovirus B19, influenza, CMV and Epstein-Barr virus. Compared with equally common non-associated chains, HLA-associated TCR beta chains in a later analysis were more clonally expanded and had lower generation probabilities. Because HLA typing was missing for some donors at each locus, association tests included only the typed subset. The earlier analysis of 587 of the donors excluded 15 to 20 rarely observed V segments, including chromosome 9 orphons, because counts were too low. Only TCR beta chains were sequenced in this cohort, and the absence of alpha or paired-chain data limited detectable features. In an earlier analysis of approximately 600 of the donors, most TCR beta V segments were observed in productive rearrangements about 87% or about 30% of the time, broadly matching IMGT annotations. A cluster of highly shared sequence variants was judged likely to be a technical artifact of the sequencing pipeline.

The cohort consisted of 600 or so healthy bone marrow donors. Cohort members were all nominally healthy when sampled, although unrecorded immune exposures were likely present. The donor tested CMV seropositive and was one of the 289 seropositive cohort members. Every donor gave a peripheral blood sample, and the peripheral blood mononuclear cells from that sample were used for TCR beta sequencing. Genomic DNA was extracted from the blood cell samples with the Qiagen DNeasy Blood Extraction Kit. Including cysteine and phenylalanine, the CDR3 has 15 amino acids. The CDR3 DNA has 45 bases and is translated from base 1. The germline V gene (reference sequence) yields SSHAT for CDR1 and FNYEAQ for CDR2. Receptor amplification or capture employed the immunoSEQ multiplex PCR assay. The multiplex PCR relied on a mix of 60 forward primers for TCR Vbeta segments and 13 reverse primers for TCR Jbeta segments. Amplification of the CDR3 region of rearranged TCR beta genes was performed with a multiplex PCR assay on genomic DNA. Amplified TCR beta libraries were sequenced as 87-base-pair reads on the Illumina HiSeq System. As for the original processing: In a later analysis, some 80 million unique TCR beta chains were counted across the roughly 610 repertoires, and around 10 million of these chains were shared by at least two donors. To remove PCR and sequencing errors, raw reads were error-corrected and collapsed into unique sequences using a nearest-neighbor algorithm that merged closely related sequences. CDR3 sequences were aligned to IMGT reference sequences to assign V, D and J gene segments. For a sequence to be retained, at least a six-nucleotide match to both a V gene segment and a J gene segment was required. Rearrangements were called productive when the CDR3 lacked stop codons and stayed in frame with V and J; all others were non-productive. Following IMGT convention, CDR3 was defined as the stretch from the second conserved V-encoded cysteine up to the conserved J-encoded phenylalanine. In an earlier analysis of around 570 of the donors, sequences lacking an unambiguous match to a single V gene segment were excluded. An earlier analysis of fewer than 650 of the donors classified V segments as functional when productive rearrangements were above 56.7% and as segregating when the standard deviation between donors was above 5%. A statistical classification framework was developed to diagnose cytomegalovirus status using the catalog of TCR beta chain sequences. In a later analysis, V and J genes were assigned by comparing TCR nucleotide sequences against IMGT/GENE-DB human TR gene sequences. The TCRdist pipeline was used in a later analysis to assign CDR3 sequences and most-parsimonious VDJ recombination scenarios. A later analysis defined each TCR beta chain by its CDR3 amino acid sequence plus V-gene family, and excluded reads lacking a unique V-gene family. A later analysis removed 550 to 700 highly shared, low-generation-probability nucleotide sequences to deal with suspected cross-contamination and a sequencing artifact. For each public chain, a later analysis derived a clonal expansion index from normalized ranks of inferred template counts within each repertoire. In a later analysis, generation probabilities were computed using a VDJ recombination model fitted to out-of-frame rearrangements, and the results were checked against IGoR. Hypergeometric tests were used in a later analysis to score TCR-TCR, TCR-HLA and TCR-CMV co-occurrence, with a repertoire-size bias correction applied to the TCR pairs. False discovery rates were estimated in a later analysis by permuting HLA or CMV assignments 20 times. In a later analysis, co-occurring TCRs were grouped with DBSCAN, and TCRdist sequence similarity was added when clustering was performed within HLA-allele-positive subsets. Repertoires with fewer than 30,000 or more than 120,000 public chains, plus five repertoires with anomalous nucleotide sharing, were excluded from co-occurrence clustering. The table comes from immuneACCESS by way of TCRdb, which keeps in-frame sequences with V and J called. Part of the clones is missing from these tables; in studies checked, under half for an unresolved V gene and the rest for unknown reasons. V and J calls and clone size are given by that table; D and trimming were obtained from the DNA. Present in this sample are around 130,000 clones, roughly 70% of which were seen just once. The ten largest make up less than 3.5% of the sample.

The sequence derives from a woman in her 40s in good health and CMV-seropositive. Sequenced material: PBMCs. The chain was built from TRBV7-7 and TRBJ2-5; 10 central bases correspond to TRBD1. The closer fit of TRBJ2-7 to the DNA end suggests the J call may be wrong. At the DNA level, the sequence is TGTGCCAGCAGCTTCGGGACAGGGGATACCTACGAGCAGTACTTC. Its product reads: CASSFGTGDTYEQYF.